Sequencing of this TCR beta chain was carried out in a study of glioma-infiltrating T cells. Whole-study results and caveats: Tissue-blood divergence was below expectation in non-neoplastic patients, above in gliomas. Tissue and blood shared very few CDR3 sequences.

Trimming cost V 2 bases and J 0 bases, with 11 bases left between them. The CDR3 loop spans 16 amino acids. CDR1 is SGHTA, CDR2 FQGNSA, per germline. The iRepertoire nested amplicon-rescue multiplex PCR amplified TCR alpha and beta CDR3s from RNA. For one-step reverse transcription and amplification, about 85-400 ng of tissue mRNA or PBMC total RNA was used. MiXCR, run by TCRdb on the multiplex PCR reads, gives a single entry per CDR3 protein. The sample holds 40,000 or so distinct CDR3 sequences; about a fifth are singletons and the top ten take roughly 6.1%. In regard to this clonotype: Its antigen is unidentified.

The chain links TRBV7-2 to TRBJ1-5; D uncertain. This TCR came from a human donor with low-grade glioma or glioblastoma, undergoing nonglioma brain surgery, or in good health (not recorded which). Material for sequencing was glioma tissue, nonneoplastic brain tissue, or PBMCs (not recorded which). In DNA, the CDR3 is TGTGCCAGCAGCTTAATGGTGCCTAATAGCAATCAGCCCCAGCATTTT. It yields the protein CASSLMVPNSNQPQHF.